This T cell receptor (beta chain) was captured by sequencing in a study of blood T cells in healthy people across ages. Through a sample-barcoded 5' primer and a J-beta primer mix, a second PCR was run for 7 to 11 cycles. Via MiXCR, TCRdb re-called the 5' RACE reads, giving one row per CDR3 protein. This table holds fewer than 900,000 distinct CDR3 sequences, roughly 43% found once. Germline CDR1 is DFQATT and CDR2 is SNEGSKA (reference sequence). The CDR3 loop spans 15 amino acids. V dropped 1 base and J dropped 9; count of bases not matched to a gene: 10. The TCR originated in a woman aged 55-69 years in good health. The sample was blood. The rearrangement links TRBV20-1 to TRBJ2-1; 9 bases map to TRBD2. In DNA, the CDR3 is TGCAGTGCTAGAGCACATACCGGGACTAGCAGTGAGCAGTTCTTC. Amino acid sequence: CSARAHTGTSSEQFF.